These T cell receptor beta chains were read from a single sample in a study of shared clonotypes between healthy human individuals. TCRdb's copy holds only in-frame clones and misses some; the assay was immunoSEQ multiplex PCR. The sample has more than 2,000,000 clones, around 94% seen once. The specimen sequenced was naive CD4+ T cells sorted from blood. These receptors were collected from a young man in good health. The conserved cysteine and the conserved F or W are not part of the CDR3 here. Part of the rows lack a size; the others show once, few, many or a class for expanded clones.

. | TRBV7-9 | ASTPALTPLYGYT
few | TRBV30 | AWSPGDTEAF
. | TRBV11-2 | ASSLGSGLREPQH
. | TRBV11-2 | ASSSGLAGTNEQF
once | TRBV10-1 | ASSGGQGYGYT
. | TRBV7-9 | ASSLWGTYEQY
. | TRBV7-3 | ASSLTFGSYNEQF
. | TRBV19 | ATKEGSGGALSSYEQY
. | TRBV9 | ASSAGTGGSNEKLF
. | TRBV6-5 | ASSYSLGTGVQPQH
once | TRBV2 | ASSETASSYNSPLH
. | TRBV27 | ASSYYRGKGSYEQY
. | TRBV5-1 | ASSIGGVSGNTIY